These T cell receptor beta chains were read from a single sample in a study of T cell clones after liver transplantation. Some clones are missing from TCRdb's copy, which holds only in-frame ones; the method was immunoSEQ multiplex PCR. The data contain tens of thousands of clones, over 80% of them singletons. The source was CD4+ T cells from blood, collected approximately 45 months after liver transplant. Every receptor here comes from a human patient who received a liver transplant. The graft donor may account for some of the T cells. Each CDR3 is given with its conserved first and last residue.

J gene,V gene,CDR3 protein
TRBJ2-1,TRBV18,CASSPPSSWEQFF
TRBJ1-5,TRBV28,CASRRLDSNNQPQHF
TRBJ2-7,TRBV27,CASSGTEAYEQYF
TRBJ2-3,TRBV6-5,CASSYSDNTDTQYF
TRBJ1-3,TRBV5-1,CASSSRGLDGNTIYF
TRBJ2-7,TRBV6-1,CASSAGTVLYEQYF
TRBJ2-2,TRBV6-6,CASSGTAETGELFF
TRBJ1-5,TRBV19,CASSLFYGQGRLNQPQHF
TRBJ1-5,TRBV28,CASSLFPGGNQPQHF
TRBJ2-1,TRBV27,CASSLTSSHNEQFF
TRBJ1-5,TRBV5-1,CASRNSQGGPQHF
TRBJ1-5,TRBV4-3,CASSQDWGRSNQPQHF
TRBJ2-2,TRBV9,CASSVRAEGTTGELFF
TRBJ1-1,TRBV4-1,CASSQNWVAEYTEAFF
TRBJ2-5,TRBV27,CASCPGQGLGTQYF
TRBJ1-2,TRBV9,CASSQGEGSGYTF
TRBJ2-7,TRBV28,CASRTSGSSYEQYF
TRBJ2-1,TRBV9,CASSPLAGRSYNEQFF
TRBJ2-1,TRBV10-3,CAIRGLAGANEQFF
TRBJ1-5,TRBV2,CASSELGWTAPNQPQHF
TRBJ1-2,TRBV6-1,CASGLGSGYTF
TRBJ2-7,TRBV11-2,CASSPTGTGSYYEQYF
TRBJ1-3,TRBV11-2,CASSLVRSGNTIYF
TRBJ2-7,TRBV7-2,CASSRDSLSSYEQYF
TRBJ1-1,TRBV5-1,CASSLGQGYTEAFF
TRBJ2-1,TRBV7-9,CASSPRGLEGNEQFF
TRBJ1-2,TRBV6-5,CASSYQQGSGSYTF
TRBJ2-1,TRBV7-7,CASSLFTADEQFF
TRBJ2-1,TRBV7-9,CASTLGLLREQFF
TRBJ1-3,TRBV7-2,CASSPISRQGGNRNTIYF
TRBJ1-4,TRBV15,CATSRSGGPGQNEKLFF
TRBJ1-5,TRBV2,CASSDNSNSNQPQHF
TRBJ2-5,TRBV14,CASSPGLAGETQYF
TRBJ1-2,TRBV7-9,CASSLVGVNYGYTF
TRBJ1-1,TRBV9,CASSNSRAGDTEAFF
TRBJ2-7,TRBV6-5,CASSYAGQGYEQYF
TRBJ2-1,TRBV28,CASSKREGLHNEQFF
TRBJ2-7,TRBV4-1,CASSHTSGLSYEQYF